Listed below are T cell receptor beta chains from one sample, sequenced in a study of shared T cell receptors in the human thymus. Clones were sequenced by immunoSEQ multiplex PCR, and TCRdb holds only the in-frame ones, with some missing. The sample includes 500,000 to 550,000 clones, about four fifths of them seen just once. The same data also contributed to another study, on human thymus T cells.

The sequenced sample consisted of thymocytes. These receptor sequences come from a boy under two years old with a congenital heart defect. Each CDR3 is given with its conserved first and last residue. A D gene is named only where the DNA matches it firmly. Rows give clone size only sometimes, using once, few, many, or a class for an expanded clone.

>NA|TRBV27|TRBD2|TRBJ2-1
TGTGCCAGCAGTCCAACCGGGACTAGCGGCGGTGAGCAGTTCTTC
CASSPTGTSGGEQFF
>NA|TRBV15|TRBD2|TRBJ2-3
TGTGCCACCATGAAGGGAGCGGGGCCCACAGATACGCAGTATTTT
CATMKGAGPTDTQYF
>NA|TRBV5-6|TRBD2|TRBJ2-7
TGTGCCAGCAGTGCGGCTAGCGGGAAGCACGAGCAGTACTTC
CASSAASGKHEQYF
>NA|TRBV29-1|TRBD1|TRBJ2-7
TGCAGCGTTCCGGACAGGGGCTACGAGCAGTACTTC
CSVPDRGYEQYF
>NA|TRBV6-4|TRBD2|TRBJ2-7
TGTGCCAGCAGTCCATTCCCCGATACTAGCGGGGGGCTCTACGAGCAGTACTTC
CASSPFPDTSGGLYEQYF
>NA|TRBV4-2|NA|TRBJ2-7
TGTGCCAGCAGCCAAGTAGCAGGGGACTACGAGCAGTACTTC
CASSQVAGDYEQYF
>NA|TRBV4-3|TRBD2|TRBJ2-7
TGCGCCAGCAGCCTTCCCCCCGGCCAGACCGGGACTAGCGGGAGGACAGGGCGCGAGCAGTACTTC
CASSLPPGQTGTSGRTGREQYF
>NA|TRBV6-5|NA|TRBJ2-3
TGTGCCAGCAGTTACTCCGTCGTTAGCCCTATGGGTACGCAGTATTTT
CASSYSVVSPMGTQYF
>NA|TRBV7-2|TRBD2|TRBJ2-3
TGTGCCAGCAGCTGTCTAAGTAATGGGCTAGCGGAGCGCACAGATACGCAGTATTTT
CASSCLSNGLAERTDTQYF
>few|TRBV7-8|NA|TRBJ2-3
TGTGCCAGCAGCCGAACTCAAAAGACTACAGGGAGCACAGATACGCAGTATTTT
CASSRTQKTTGSTDTQYF
>once|TRBV25-1|NA|TRBJ2-1
TGTGCCAGCAGTGACGGGACACCTTCCTACAATGAGCAGTTCTTC
CASSDGTPSYNEQFF
>NA|TRBV10-1|TRBD2|TRBJ2-1
TGCGCCAGCAGTGAGCCCAGTTTTGAGGGAGGGTTGATGGGAGAGCAGTTCTTC
CASSEPSFEGGLMGEQFF
>NA|TRBV30|TRBD2|TRBJ2-3
TGTGCCTGGAGTGTACAAGGGCGGGAGGGCGACGATACGCAGTATTTT
CAWSVQGREGDDTQYF
>NA|TRBV9|TRBD1|TRBJ2-7
TGTGCCAGCAGCCCCGGGGGACAGGTGGATTACGAGCAGTACTTC
CASSPGGQVDYEQYF
>NA|TRBV7-8|NA|TRBJ2-1
TGTGCCAGCAGTACTGGCGGGAAGGTATACAATGAGCAGTTCTTC
CASSTGGKVYNEQFF
>NA|TRBV14|TRBD2|TRBJ2-7
TGTGCCAGCAGCCAAGGGACTAGCGGGAGTGCGAGGATCGGCGAGCAGTACTTC
CASSQGTSGSARIGEQYF
>NA|TRBV2|TRBD2|TRBJ2-3
TGTGCCAGCAGTGTACTCGGGACTAGCGGTCGCCCAGATACGCAGTATTTT
CASSVLGTSGRPDTQYF
>NA|TRBV12-5|TRBD2|TRBJ2-5
TGTGCTAGTGGTTTGGTACCCGGGACTAGCGGGAGAAGGGAGACCCAGTACTTC
CASGLVPGTSGRRETQYF
>NA|TRBV7-8|TRBD2|TRBJ2-1
TGTGCCAGCAGCCGACGACCTAAAAAGGCTAGCGGGAGTGCTTTGGGGTACAATGAGCAGTTCTTC
CASSRRPKKASGSALGYNEQFF
>NA|TRBV4-3|NA|TRBJ1-2
TGCGCCAGCAGCCAAGATCAGGTTAACTATGGCTACACCTTC
CASSQDQVNYGYTF
>NA|TRBV6-6|TRBD2|TRBJ2-7
TGTGCCAGCAGTTACCTGGGACTAGCGGCCTACGAGCAGTACTTC
CASSYLGLAAYEQYF
>NA|TRBV4-1|TRBD1|TRBJ1-3
TGCGCCAGCAGCGTTGTGACAGGGGCCCCTAATTGCTCTGGAAACACCATATATTTT
CASSVVTGAPNCSGNTIYF
>NA|TRBV6-5|NA|TRBJ2-3
TGTGCCAGCAGTTACTCAAGCCTAGCGCCCACAGATACGCAGTATTTT
CASSYSSLAPTDTQYF
>NA|TRBV5-4|TRBD2|TRBJ2-5
TGTGCCAGCAGCTTGGATCTAGCGGGGGGGTTTTCAGAGACCCAGTACTTC
CASSLDLAGGFSETQYF
>NA|TRBV19|NA|TRBJ2-1
TGTGCCAGTACGTCTAGCGACGCCTACAATGAGCAGTTCTTC
CASTSSDAYNEQFF
>NA|TRBV9|NA|TRBJ2-1
TGTGCCAGCAGCGTAGCTAGCAGGGAGCAGTTCTTC
CASSVASREQFF
>NA|TRBV28|TRBD1|TRBJ2-5
TGTGCCAGCGCCCCCGGGACAGGGTGTCAGACCCAGTACTTC
CASAPGTGCQTQYF
>once|TRBV9|NA|TRBJ2-7
TGTGCCAGCAGCGTGGGTAGGGAACAGGGTCACAACGAGCAGTACTTC
CASSVGREQGHNEQYF
>NA|TRBV9|NA|TRBJ1-2
TGTGCCAGCAGCGTAGACCCCGGGAGCTATGGCTACACCTTC
CASSVDPGSYGYTF
>NA|TRBV4-3|TRBD2|TRBJ2-2
TGCGCCAGCAGCCGGGGACTAGCGGGAGGAGGCGGGGAGCTGTTTTTT
CASSRGLAGGGGELFF
>once|TRBV29-1|TRBD2|TRBJ2-7
TGCAGCGTCGAGTGGTCGGGGACTAGCGGTTCCTACGAGCAGTACTTC
CSVEWSGTSGSYEQYF
>NA|TRBV11-3|NA|TRBJ2-1
TGTGCCAGCAGCTTAGGCGGCAGCCACAATGAGCAGTTCTTC
CASSLGGSHNEQFF
>NA|TRBV19|NA|TRBJ1-5
TGTGCCAGTAGTACGGAACAGGGTTTTGATCAGCCCCAGCATTTT
CASSTEQGFDQPQHF
>once|TRBV30|TRBD2|TRBJ2-5
TGTGCCTGGAGAGGGAGGGCCTCGCAGGTAGAGACCCAGTACTTC
CAWRGRASQVETQYF
>NA|TRBV6-5|TRBD1|TRBJ1-2
TGTGCCAGCAGTTACCTTACAGGGGGCTCAAACTATGGCTACACCTTC
CASSYLTGGSNYGYTF
>NA|TRBV27|NA|TRBJ2-7
TGTGCCAGCAGTTCGCCCTTCGAGCGGGCCCCCAACGAGCAGTACTTC
CASSSPFERAPNEQYF
>NA|TRBV5-1|NA|TRBJ2-1
TGCGCCAGCAGCCCCCCAGGGCGAGGGGGGGATGAGCAGTTCTTC
CASSPPGRGGDEQFF